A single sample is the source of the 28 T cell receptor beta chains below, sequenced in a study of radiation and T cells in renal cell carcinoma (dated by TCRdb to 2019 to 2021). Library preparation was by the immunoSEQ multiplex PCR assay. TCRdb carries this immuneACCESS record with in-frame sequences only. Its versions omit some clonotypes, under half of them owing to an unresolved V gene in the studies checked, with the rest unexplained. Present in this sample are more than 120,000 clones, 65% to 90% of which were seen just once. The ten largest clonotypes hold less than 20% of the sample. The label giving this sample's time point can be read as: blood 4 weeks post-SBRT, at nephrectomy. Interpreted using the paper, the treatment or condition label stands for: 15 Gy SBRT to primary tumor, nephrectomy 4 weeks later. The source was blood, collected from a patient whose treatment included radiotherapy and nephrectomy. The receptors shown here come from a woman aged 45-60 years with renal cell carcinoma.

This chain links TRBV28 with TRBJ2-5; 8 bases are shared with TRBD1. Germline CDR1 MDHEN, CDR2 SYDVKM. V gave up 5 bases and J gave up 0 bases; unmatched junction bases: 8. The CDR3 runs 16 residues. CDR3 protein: CASSLGGRGHQETQYF. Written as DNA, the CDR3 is TGTGCCAGCAGTCTGGGGGGCAGGGGGCACCAAGAGACCCAGTACTTC.

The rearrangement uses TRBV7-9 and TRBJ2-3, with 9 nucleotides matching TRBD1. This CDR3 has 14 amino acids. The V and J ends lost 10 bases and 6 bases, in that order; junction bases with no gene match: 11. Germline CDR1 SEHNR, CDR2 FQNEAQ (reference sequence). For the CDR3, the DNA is TGTGCCAAAAAGAACAGGGGGCGGGTGGATACGCAGTATTTT. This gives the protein CAKKNRGRVDTQYF. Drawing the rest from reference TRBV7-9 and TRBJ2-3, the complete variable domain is DTGVSQNPRHKITKRGQNVTFRCDPISEHNRLYWYRQTLGQGPEFLTYFQNEAQLEKSRLLSDRFSAERPKGSFSTLEIQRTEQGDSAMYLCAKKNRGRVDTQYFGPGTRLTVL.

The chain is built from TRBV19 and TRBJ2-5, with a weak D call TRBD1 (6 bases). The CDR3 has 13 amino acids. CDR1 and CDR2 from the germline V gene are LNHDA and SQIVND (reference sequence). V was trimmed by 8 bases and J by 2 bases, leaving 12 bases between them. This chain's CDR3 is CASGGTLQETQYF. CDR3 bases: TGTGCCAGTGGTGGGACACTACAAGAGACCCAGTACTTC.

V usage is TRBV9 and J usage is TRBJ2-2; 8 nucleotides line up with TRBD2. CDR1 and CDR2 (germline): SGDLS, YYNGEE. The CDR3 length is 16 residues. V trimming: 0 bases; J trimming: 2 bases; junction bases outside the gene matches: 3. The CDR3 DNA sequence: TGTGCCAGCAGCGTAGTCAGCGGGGGAAACACCGGGGAGCTGTTTTTT. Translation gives CASSVVSGGNTGELFF.

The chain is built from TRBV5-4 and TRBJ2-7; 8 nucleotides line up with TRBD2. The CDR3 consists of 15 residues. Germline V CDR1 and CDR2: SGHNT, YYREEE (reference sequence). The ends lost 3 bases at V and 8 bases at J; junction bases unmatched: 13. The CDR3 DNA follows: TGTGCCAGCAGCTCTACTAGCGGAGCTACGATTAAGCAGTACTTC. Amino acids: CASSSTSGATIKQYF.

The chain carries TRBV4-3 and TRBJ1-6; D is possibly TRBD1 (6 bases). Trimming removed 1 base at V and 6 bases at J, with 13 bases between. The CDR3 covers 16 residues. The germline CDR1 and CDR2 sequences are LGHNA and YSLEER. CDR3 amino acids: CASSQGFSGVNSPLHF. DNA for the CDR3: TGCGCCAGCAGCCAAGGCTTCTCAGGGGTTAATTCACCCCTCCACTTT.

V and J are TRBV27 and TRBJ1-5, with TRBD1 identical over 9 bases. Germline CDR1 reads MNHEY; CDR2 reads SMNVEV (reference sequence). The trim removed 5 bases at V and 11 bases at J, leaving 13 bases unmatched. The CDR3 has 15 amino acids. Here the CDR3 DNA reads TGTGCCAGCAGTCCGCAGACAGGGGGGACTCGGGCCCAGCATTTT. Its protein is CASSPQTGGTRAQHF.

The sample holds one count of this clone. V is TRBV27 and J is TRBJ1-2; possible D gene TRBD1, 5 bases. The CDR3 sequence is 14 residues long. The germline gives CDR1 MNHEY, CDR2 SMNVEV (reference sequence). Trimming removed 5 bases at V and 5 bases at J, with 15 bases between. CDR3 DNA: TGTGCCAGCAGTCAAACCGGGACCCTTTATGGCTACACCTTC. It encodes CASSQTGTLYGYTF.

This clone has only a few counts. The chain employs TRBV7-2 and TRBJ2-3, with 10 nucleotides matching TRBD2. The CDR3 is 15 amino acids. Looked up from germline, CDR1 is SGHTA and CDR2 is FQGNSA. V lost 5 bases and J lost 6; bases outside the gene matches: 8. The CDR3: CASSPQRGGPDTQYF. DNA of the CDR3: TGTGCCAGCAGCCCCCAGCGGGGGGGCCCGGATACGCAGTATTTT.

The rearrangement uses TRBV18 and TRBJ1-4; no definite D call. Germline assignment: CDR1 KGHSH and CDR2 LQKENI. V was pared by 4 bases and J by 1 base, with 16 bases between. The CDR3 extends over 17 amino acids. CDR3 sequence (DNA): TGTGCCAGCTCACGTAGTGTGTTGGCTGGAACTAATGAAAAACTGTTTTTT. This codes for CASSRSVLAGTNEKLFF.

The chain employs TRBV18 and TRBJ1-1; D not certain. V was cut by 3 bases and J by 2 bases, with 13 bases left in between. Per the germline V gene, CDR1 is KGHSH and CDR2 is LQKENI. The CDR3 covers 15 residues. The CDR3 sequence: CASSPPSHTNTEAFF. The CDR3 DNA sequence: TGTGCCAGCTCACCCCCATCGCACACAAACACTGAAGCTTTCTTT.

The CDR3 region has the DNA TGTGCCAGCAGCCAAGAAGACGAGCAGTACTTC. Its protein is CASSQEDEQYF. The chain joins TRBV4-2 to TRBJ2-7; D uncertain. Germline V gene data show CDR1 as LGHNA and CDR2 as YNFKEQ. The CDR3 consists of 11 residues. Trimming shortened V by 0 bases and J by 5 bases, and 2 bases separated the two germline ends.

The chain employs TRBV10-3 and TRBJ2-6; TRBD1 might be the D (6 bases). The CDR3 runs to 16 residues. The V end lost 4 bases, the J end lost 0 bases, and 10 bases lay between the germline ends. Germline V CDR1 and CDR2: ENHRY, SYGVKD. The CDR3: CAISAGASSGANVLTF. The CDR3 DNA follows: TGTGCCATCAGTGCAGGGGCGTCCTCTGGGGCCAACGTCCTGACTTTC.

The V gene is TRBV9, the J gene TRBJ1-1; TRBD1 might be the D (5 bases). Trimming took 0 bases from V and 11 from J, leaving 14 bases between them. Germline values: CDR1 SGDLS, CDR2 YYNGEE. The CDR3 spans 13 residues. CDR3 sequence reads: CASSVAGERDAFF. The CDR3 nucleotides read TGTGCCAGCAGCGTAGCGGGGGAAAGAGATGCTTTCTTT. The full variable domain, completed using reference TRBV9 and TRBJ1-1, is DSGVTQTPKHLITATGQRVTLRCSPRSGDLSVYWYQQSLDQGLQFLIQYYNGEERAKGNILERFSAQQFPDLHSELNLSSLELGDSALYFCASSVAGERDAFFGQGTRLTVV.

DNA of the CDR3: TGTGCCAGCAGCTCCCACCGACAGGGGCAAATGTACGAGCAGTACTTC. Its translation: CASSSHRQGQMYEQYF. The chain recombines TRBV13 with TRBJ2-7; 8 bases match TRBD1. Trimming took 4 bases from V and 4 from J; bases not matched to a gene: 12. This CDR3 has 16 residues. The V gene's germline CDR1 is PRHDT and CDR2 FYEKMQ (reference sequence). Full variable domain (rest looked up from reference TRBV13 and TRBJ2-7): AAGVIQSPRHLIKEKRETATLKCYPIPRHDTVYWYQQGPGQDPQFLISFYEKMQSDKGSIPDRFSAQQFSDYHSELNMSSLELGDSALYFCASSSHRQGQMYEQYFGPGTRLTVT.

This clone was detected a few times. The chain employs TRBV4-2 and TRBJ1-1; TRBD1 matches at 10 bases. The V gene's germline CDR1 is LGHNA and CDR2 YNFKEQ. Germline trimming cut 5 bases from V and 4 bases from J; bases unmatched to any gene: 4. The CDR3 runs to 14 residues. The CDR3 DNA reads TGTGCCAGCAGCGGCCGGGACAGGGGCACTGAAGCTTTCTTT. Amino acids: CASSGRDRGTEAFF.

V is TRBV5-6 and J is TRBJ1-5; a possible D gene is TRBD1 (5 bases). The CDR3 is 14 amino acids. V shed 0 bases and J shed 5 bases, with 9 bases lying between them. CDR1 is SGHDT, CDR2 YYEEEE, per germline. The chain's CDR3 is CASSLGQSHQPQHF. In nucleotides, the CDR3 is TGTGCCAGCAGCTTGGGACAGTCCCATCAGCCCCAGCATTTT.

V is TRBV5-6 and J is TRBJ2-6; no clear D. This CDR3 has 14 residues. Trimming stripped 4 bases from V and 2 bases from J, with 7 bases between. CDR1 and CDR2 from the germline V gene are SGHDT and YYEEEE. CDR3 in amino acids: CASSPPAGANVLTF. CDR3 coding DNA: TGTGCCAGCAGCCCGCCGGCTGGGGCCAACGTCCTGACTTTC.

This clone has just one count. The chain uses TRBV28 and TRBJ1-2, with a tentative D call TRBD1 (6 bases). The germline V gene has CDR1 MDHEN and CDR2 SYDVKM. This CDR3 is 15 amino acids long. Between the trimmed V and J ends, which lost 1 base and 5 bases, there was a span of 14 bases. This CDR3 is CASSLSPRDKYGYTF. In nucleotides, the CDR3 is TGTGCCAGCAGTTTATCCCCCCGGGACAAGTATGGCTACACCTTC.

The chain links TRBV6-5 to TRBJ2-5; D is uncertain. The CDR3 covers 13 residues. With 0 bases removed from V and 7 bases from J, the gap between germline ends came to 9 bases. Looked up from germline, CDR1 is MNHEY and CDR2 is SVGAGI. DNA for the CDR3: TGTGCCAGCAGTTACTCGAGCCCCGGGACCCAGTACTTC. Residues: CASSYSSPGTQYF.

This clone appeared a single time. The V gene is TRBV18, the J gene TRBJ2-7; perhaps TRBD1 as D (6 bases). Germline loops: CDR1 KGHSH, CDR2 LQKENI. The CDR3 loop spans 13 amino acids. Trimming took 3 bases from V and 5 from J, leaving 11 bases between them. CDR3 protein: CASSPTGWNEQYF. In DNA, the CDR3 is TGTGCCAGCTCACCGACAGGCTGGAACGAGCAGTACTTC.

For the CDR3, the DNA is TGTGCCAGCAGGGTTCATACAGGAGAAGAGACCCAGTACTTC. Translated, it gives CASRVHTGEETQYF. The chain links TRBV2 to TRBJ2-5, with a tentative D call TRBD1 (5 bases). The germline V and J ends were trimmed by 6 bases and 3 bases, with 14 bases remaining between them. Germline CDR1 is SNHLY and CDR2 is FYNNEI. The CDR3 sequence is 14 residues long.

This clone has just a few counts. The CDR3, as DNA: TGTGCCAGTAGTAACCGGAGGGACAGGGATGATCAGCCCCAGCATTTT. Amino acid sequence: CASSNRRDRDDQPQHF. The chain is built from TRBV19 and TRBJ1-5, with 9 positions matching TRBD1. The J segment lost 5 bases and the V segment lost 4 bases, leaving 9 bases of the junction unmatched. The germline gives CDR1 LNHDA, CDR2 SQIVND (reference sequence). This CDR3 spans 16 amino acids. The full variable domain, its missing parts supplied by reference TRBV19 and TRBJ1-5, is DGGITQSPKYLFRKEGQNVTLSCEQNLNHDAMYWYRQDPGQGLRLIYYSQIVNDFQKGDIAEGYSVSREKKESFPLTVTSAQKNPTAFYLCASSNRRDRDDQPQHFGDGTRLSIL.

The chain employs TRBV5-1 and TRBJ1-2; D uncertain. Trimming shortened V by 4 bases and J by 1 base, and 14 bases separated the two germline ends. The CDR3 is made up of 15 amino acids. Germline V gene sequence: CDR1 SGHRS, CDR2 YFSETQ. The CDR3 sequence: CASSGDAGNNYGYTF. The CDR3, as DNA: TGCGCCAGCAGCGGCGACGCGGGTAATAACTATGGCTACACCTTC.

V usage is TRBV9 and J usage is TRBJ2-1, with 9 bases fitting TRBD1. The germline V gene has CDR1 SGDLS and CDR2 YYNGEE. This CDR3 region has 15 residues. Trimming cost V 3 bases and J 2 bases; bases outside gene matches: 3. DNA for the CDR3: TGTGCCAGCAGCGCTGGACAGGGGACCTACAATGAGCAGTTCTTC. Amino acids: CASSAGQGTYNEQFF.

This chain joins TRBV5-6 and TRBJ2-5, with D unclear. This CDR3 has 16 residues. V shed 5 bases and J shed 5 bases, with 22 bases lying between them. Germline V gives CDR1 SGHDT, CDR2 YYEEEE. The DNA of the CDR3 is TGTGCCAGCAGACCGTTCACGTCCTACCCTGAGGAGACCCAGTACTTC. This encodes CASRPFTSYPEETQYF.

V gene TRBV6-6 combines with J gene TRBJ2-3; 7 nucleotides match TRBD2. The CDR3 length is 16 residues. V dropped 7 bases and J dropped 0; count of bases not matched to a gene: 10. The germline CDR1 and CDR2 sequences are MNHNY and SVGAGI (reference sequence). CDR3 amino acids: CASTRAGGSSTDTQYF. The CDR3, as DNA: TGTGCCAGCACCCGAGCCGGCGGGAGTAGCACAGATACGCAGTATTTT.

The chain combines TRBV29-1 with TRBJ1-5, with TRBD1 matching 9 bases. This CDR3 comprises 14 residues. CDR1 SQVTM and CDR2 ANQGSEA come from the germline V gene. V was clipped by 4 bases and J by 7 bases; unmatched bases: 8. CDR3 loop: CSVGDRANRQPQHF. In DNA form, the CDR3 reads TGCAGCGTTGGGGACAGGGCCAATCGACAGCCCCAGCATTTT.